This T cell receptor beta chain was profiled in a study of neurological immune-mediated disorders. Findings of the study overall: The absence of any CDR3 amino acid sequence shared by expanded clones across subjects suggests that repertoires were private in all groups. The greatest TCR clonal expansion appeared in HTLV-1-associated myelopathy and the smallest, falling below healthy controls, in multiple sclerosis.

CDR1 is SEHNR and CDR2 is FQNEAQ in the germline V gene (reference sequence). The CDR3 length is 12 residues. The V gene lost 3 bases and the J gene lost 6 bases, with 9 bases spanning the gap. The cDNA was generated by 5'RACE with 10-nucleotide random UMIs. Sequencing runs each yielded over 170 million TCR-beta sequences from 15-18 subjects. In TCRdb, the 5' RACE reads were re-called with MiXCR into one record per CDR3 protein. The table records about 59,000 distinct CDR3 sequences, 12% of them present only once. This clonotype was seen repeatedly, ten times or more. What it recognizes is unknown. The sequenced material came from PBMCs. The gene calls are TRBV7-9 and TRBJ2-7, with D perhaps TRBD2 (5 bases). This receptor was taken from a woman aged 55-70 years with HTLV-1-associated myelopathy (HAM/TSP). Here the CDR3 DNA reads TGTGCCAGCAGCTTGGTAGCGTCCGAGCAGTACTTC. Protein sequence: CASSLVASEQYF.